This T cell receptor (beta chain) came from a study of blood T cell repertoires in COVID-19. Across the study: The study drew acute and convalescent COVID-19 samples from the United States, Italy and Spain. Sample material is recorded as cDNA or gDNA derived from T cells, B-cell-depleted T cells, or PBMCs.

Methods used by the authors: Scientists estimated how many nucleated cells there were by amplifying reference gene primers. Profiling relied on immunoSEQ multiplex PCR, and the TCRdb table lists in-frame clones only, not all of them. V and J calls and clone size follow that table, whereas D and trimming were derived from the DNA. The data show approximately 260,000 clones, over 75% seen once. CDR1 is LNHDA, CDR2 SQIVND, per germline (reference sequence). Trimming cost V 4 bases and J 1 base; bases outside gene matches: 0. This CDR3 has 14 amino acids. The receptor was derived from a human donor in a cohort sampled during active COVID-19. The specimen sequenced was peripheral blood. V usage is TRBV19 and J usage is TRBJ2-2, with TRBD2 identical over 7 bases. CDR3 sequence (DNA): TGTGCCAGTAGTACGGGAGGGAACACCGGGGAGCTGTTTTTT. It is translated as CASSTGGNTGELFF.